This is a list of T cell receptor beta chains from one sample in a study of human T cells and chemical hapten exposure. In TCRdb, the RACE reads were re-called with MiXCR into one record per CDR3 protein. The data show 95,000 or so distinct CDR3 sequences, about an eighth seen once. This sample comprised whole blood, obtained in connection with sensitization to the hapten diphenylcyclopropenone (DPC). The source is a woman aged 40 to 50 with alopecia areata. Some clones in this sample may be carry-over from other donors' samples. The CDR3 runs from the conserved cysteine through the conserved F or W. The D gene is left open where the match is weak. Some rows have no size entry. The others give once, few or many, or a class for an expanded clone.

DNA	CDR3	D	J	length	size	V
TGCAGTGCCCCCGGACAGGCCGATACGCAGTATTTT	CSAPGQADTQYF	TRBD1	TRBJ2-3	12	many	TRBV20-1
TGTGCCAGCCCGGACCGGGGAAACACCATATATTTT	CASPDRGNTIYF	.	TRBJ1-3	12	.	TRBV12-3/TRBV12-4
TGTGCCAGCACCTCGGAGGAGGGTTCACCCCCCCACTTT	CASTSEEGSPPHF	.	TRBJ1-6	13	once	TRBV7-2
TGCAGTGCTAGAGGGGCGGATCAGCCCCAGCATTTT	CSARGADQPQHF	.	TRBJ1-5	12	few	TRBV20-1
TGCAGCGTCCCTGGAGCAGGTTTCTACGAGCAGTACTTC	CSVPGAGFYEQYF	.	TRBJ2-7	13	.	TRBV29-1
TGTGCCAGCAGCCAAGATTCTTCTCGGGCTTTCTTT	CASSQDSSRAFF	.	TRBJ1-1	12	few	TRBV14
TGTGCCAGCAGCACGGGGGGGCAGGGGCGAAACATTCAGTACTTC	CASSTGGQGRNIQYF	TRBD2	TRBJ2-4	15	many	TRBV7-2
TGTGCCAGCAGACAACAGGGGGCGGACTACGAGCAGTACTTC	CASRQQGADYEQYF	TRBD1	TRBJ2-7	14	.	TRBV3-1
TGTGCCACCAGCAGCCCTTTGAGGAGTCGGGATCGCTCCTACAATGAGCAGTTCTTC	CATSSPLRSRDRSYNEQFF	.	TRBJ2-1	19	few	TRBV15
TGTGCCAGCAGTGACGGGAAGAGGAACACTGAAGCTTTCTTT	CASSDGKRNTEAFF	.	TRBJ1-1	14	few	TRBV6-6
TGTGCCAGCAGCCCTTCGGGACGGTGGCAAGGTGTGTTTTTT	CASSPSGRWQGVFF	.	TRBJ2-2	14	many	TRBV6-2/TRBV6-3
TGCAGTGCCGAAAGGACGGATACGCAGTATTTT	CSAERTDTQYF	.	TRBJ2-3	11	few	TRBV20-1
TGTGCCAGCAGGACCCTAGCGGGGTCCTACAATGAGCAGTTCTTC	CASRTLAGSYNEQFF	TRBD2	TRBJ2-1	15	.	TRBV2
TGTGCCAGCAGCCTCACGATTGGGTCTGCTGCCCTAGCCAAAAACATTCAGTACTTC	CASSLTIGSAALAKNIQYF	.	TRBJ2-4	19	many	TRBV28
TGTGCCAGCAGCTTGGCCTATGGGGGGCTGAATTCACCCCTCCACTTT	CASSLAYGGLNSPLHF	.	TRBJ1-6	16	many	TRBV5-6
TGCAGTGCCCGGGGGGCAGGAACGAACACCGGGGAGCTGTTTTTT	CSARGAGTNTGELFF	.	TRBJ2-2	15	few	TRBV20-1
TGCGCCAGCAGCCAAGATAGGTTAGTCGGGAGGAGCTCCTACGAGCAGTACTTC	CASSQDRLVGRSSYEQYF	TRBD2	TRBJ2-7	18	many	TRBV4-3
TGTGCCAGCAGCCCCTTGGCGGGGGGGACGGTCGGGGAGCTGTTTTTT	CASSPLAGGTVGELFF	TRBD2	TRBJ2-2	16	many	TRBV12-3/TRBV12-4
TGCAGTGCTAGGCCATTCCCCCACACGAGCTCCTACGAGCAGTACTTC	CSARPFPHTSSYEQYF	.	TRBJ2-7	16	many	TRBV20-1
TGCAGTGTTAAACCCAACCCGGGGTACGAGCAGTACTTC	CSVKPNPGYEQYF	.	TRBJ2-7	13	.	TRBV20-1
TGTGCCAGCAGTTTATTACTAGCTGAGGGCAATGAGCAGTTCTTC	CASSLLLAEGNEQFF	.	TRBJ2-1	15	few	TRBV28
TGTGCCAGCAGCTTAGGGCAGAGTAGCACAGATACGCAGTATTTT	CASSLGQSSTDTQYF	.	TRBJ2-3	15	few	TRBV7-6
TGTGCCAGCAACCCCCGGGTCCCAGGGGGAGAGACCCAGTACTTC	CASNPRVPGGETQYF	TRBD1	TRBJ2-5	15	.	TRBV28
TGTGCCAGCAGTGATCCGGGCAGCACAGATACGCAGTATTTT	CASSDPGSTDTQYF	.	TRBJ2-3	14	few	TRBV25-1
TGTGCCAGCGACCCCGGTCATGAGCAGTTCTTC	CASDPGHEQFF	.	TRBJ2-1	11	many	TRBV2
TGTGCCAGCAGCGCCGACGCGGGCAATTCACCCCTCCACTTT	CASSADAGNSPLHF	.	TRBJ1-6	14	many	TRBV14
TGTGCCAGCAGCTCCGACAGGAACTATGGCTACACCTTC	CASSSDRNYGYTF	.	TRBJ1-2	13	few	TRBV11-1
TGTGCCAGCACCAGGGACAGCTCTAGCTCTGGGGCCAACGTCCTGACTTTC	CASTRDSSSSGANVLTF	TRBD1	TRBJ2-6	17	many	TRBV7-6
TGTGCCAGCTCACCACCGGGTGCAGATAATTCACCCCTCCACTTT	CASSPPGADNSPLHF	.	TRBJ1-6	15	many	TRBV18
TGTGCCAGCAGCCAAGAGGTTGGGAGCAATCAGCCCCAGCATTTT	CASSQEVGSNQPQHF	.	TRBJ1-5	15	many	TRBV3-1
TGCGCCAGCAGCCAAGACAGGGGGCCACCCCTCCACTTT	CASSQDRGPPLHF	TRBD1	TRBJ1-6	13	many	TRBV4-3
TGTGCCAGCAGTTTTATGGGGGGGGGAGAGACCCAGTACTTC	CASSFMGGGETQYF	TRBD2	TRBJ2-5	14	few	TRBV27
TGTGCCAGCAGCCCGTACGCGAGGGAGAAAGAAAATCAGCCCCAGCATTTT	CASSPYAREKENQPQHF	.	TRBJ1-5	17	many	TRBV5-6
TGTGCCAGCAGCCTTGGACAGGACGGTTCACCCCTCCACTTT	CASSLGQDGSPLHF	TRBD1	TRBJ1-6	14	many	TRBV7-9
TGTGCTAGTGGTCCCCTCGGGGCGGGGGGAAACAATGAGCAGTTCTTC	CASGPLGAGGNNEQFF	TRBD2	TRBJ2-1	16	few	TRBV12-5
TGTGCCAGCAGTTTGGACAGGGCGGCCACTGAAGCTTTCTTT	CASSLDRAATEAFF	TRBD1	TRBJ1-1	14	.	TRBV12-3/TRBV12-4
TGTGCCAGCAGTTACCCCCGACAGGGGGCCTTGAGAACTGAAGCTTTCTTT	CASSYPRQGALRTEAFF	TRBD1	TRBJ1-1	17	.	TRBV6-2/TRBV6-3
TGTGCCAGCAGTTTCAGCCGCGAGCAGTACTTC	CASSFSREQYF	.	TRBJ2-7	11	.	TRBV11-2
TGTGCCAGCAGCTTACCTCTAAGGGTAAAGCCGGGAGGCGAGCAGTACTTC	CASSLPLRVKPGGEQYF	TRBD2	TRBJ2-7	17	few	TRBV7-8
TGTGCCAGCAGCCCGCGACAGACTAGCGGTGGGACAGATACGCAGTATTTT	CASSPRQTSGGTDTQYF	TRBD2	TRBJ2-3	17	.	TRBV5-6
TGTGCCAGCAGTTACCCGAACAGCGGTAATGAGCAGTTCTTC	CASSYPNSGNEQFF	.	TRBJ2-1	14	many	TRBV6-6
TGCAGTGCTAGACCGGGGCCCTATGAGCAGTTCTTC	CSARPGPYEQFF	.	TRBJ2-1	12	.	TRBV20-1
TGTGCCAGTCCGGGACAGGGGGACACCGGGGAGCTGTTTTTT	CASPGQGDTGELFF	TRBD1	TRBJ2-2	14	.	TRBV19
TGTGCCAGCAGTTCCCCTCCCGCGGGAGCAAACCGGCAGTTCTTC	CASSSPPAGANRQFF	TRBD2	TRBJ2-1	15	.	TRBV6-2/TRBV6-3
TGTGCCAGCAGCCTATTAGGGGGGACAGGGACACTGAACACTGAAGCTTTCTTT	CASSLLGGTGTLNTEAFF	TRBD1	TRBJ1-1	18	.	TRBV6-5
TGTGCCAGCAGTTTCTCCGGGGGCTCTGGCCTCTATGGCTACACCTTC	CASSFSGGSGLYGYTF	.	TRBJ1-2	16	many	TRBV28
TGTGCCAGCAGCCCCAATGACAGGGGACCCTATGGCTACACCTTC	CASSPNDRGPYGYTF	TRBD1	TRBJ1-2	15	many	TRBV9
TGTGCCAGCAGCCAAGAAGAGGGCAGTGAAGCTTTCTTT	CASSQEEGSEAFF	.	TRBJ1-1	13	many	TRBV3-1
TGTGCCAGCAGCTTAGGGGGGACGGGAACCTCTGGAAACACCATATATTTT	CASSLGGTGTSGNTIYF	.	TRBJ1-3	17	few	TRBV7-2
TGTGCCAGCTCACCGTCCGGGACAGGGGGCGAGCAGTACTTC	CASSPSGTGGEQYF	TRBD1	TRBJ2-7	14	many	TRBV18
TGTGCCAGCACCGCCGGGCCCCAGGGCCAGCCCCAGCATTTT	CASTAGPQGQPQHF	.	TRBJ1-5	14	many	TRBV12-3/TRBV12-4
TGTGCCTGGAGTCAGGGAGCGGGGACCTACGAGCAGTACTTC	CAWSQGAGTYEQYF	TRBD2	TRBJ2-7	14	many	TRBV30
TGTGCCAGCGACACCGGACTAGCGAACTCCTACGAGCAGTACTTC	CASDTGLANSYEQYF	TRBD2	TRBJ2-7	15	many	TRBV6-2/TRBV6-3
TGTGCCAGCTCTTCGGGACTAGCGGGAGGGGGACAAGAGACCCAGTACTTC	CASSSGLAGGGQETQYF	TRBD2	TRBJ2-5	17	.	TRBV7-6
TGTGCCAGCAGCGCCACGGGACAATACAATGAGCAGTTCTTC	CASSATGQYNEQFF	.	TRBJ2-1	14	many	TRBV3-1
TGTGCCAGCAGTCTCGGACAGGGGGCCTTGAACACTGAAGCTTTCTTT	CASSLGQGALNTEAFF	TRBD1	TRBJ1-1	16	.	TRBV12-3/TRBV12-4
TGTGCCAGCCAGAGCTCCTATAATTCACCCCTCCACTTT	CASQSSYNSPLHF	.	TRBJ1-6	13	few	TRBV11-2
TGCGCCAGCAGCTTGGGCGGTTCTAACTATGGCTACACCTTC	CASSLGGSNYGYTF	.	TRBJ1-2	14	many	TRBV5-1
TGTGCCAGCTCACCACTTATAGCCGCCAATGGGCAGTTCTTC	CASSPLIAANGQFF	.	TRBJ2-1	14	.	TRBV18
TGTGCCTGGAGTGTATGGGGGCAAGGGGGAAATGAGCAGTTCTTC	CAWSVWGQGGNEQFF	.	TRBJ2-1	15	many	TRBV30